These 27 T cell receptor beta chains share one sample of origin, sequenced in a study of vaccination and CD4 T cells after COVID-19. Scientists ran DNA taken from cultured CD4+ T cells through the Oncomine TCR Beta short-read assay for sequencing. TCRdb recomputed calls from the PCR reads with MiXCR, one row per CDR3 protein. The sample lists under 20,000 distinct CDR3 sequences, more than 20% occurring once. Documented treatment: roughly 11-day PBMC culture with coronavirus spike peptide pools or control peptides (ViraFEST assay). Their recognized antigens are unknown. Material for sequencing was cultured CD4+ T cells from blood. All receptors derive from a human donor with COVID-19.

By sample fraction, this clonotype is medium-sized (0.01 to 0.1%). The V and J genes are TRBV6-1 and TRBJ1-5; TRBD1 matches at 7 bases. The CDR3 loop spans 13 amino acids. The junction had 1 base not matched to a gene; V was cut back by 1 base and J by 7 bases. CDR1 MNHNS and CDR2 SASEGT come from the germline V gene. CDR3 sequence: CASSEGQGQPQHF. CDR3 nucleotide sequence: TGTGCCAGCAGTGAAGGACAGGGCCAGCCCCAGCATTTT.

This clonotype was seen more than once but under ten times. This sequence joins TRBV30 and TRBJ2-2; possible D gene TRBD1, 6 bases. V was cut by 3 bases and J by 5 bases, with 13 bases left in between. This CDR3 has 14 amino acids. Germline V gives CDR1 GTSNPN, CDR2 SVGIG (reference sequence). The CDR3 DNA is TGTGCCTGGAGGCCCAGGGGTGGAACCGGGGAGCTGTTTTTT. Translation gives CAWRPRGGTGELFF.

This clonotype has more than one count but fewer than ten. The chain links TRBV21-1 to TRBJ1-5. TRBV21-1 corresponds to a pseudogene. This CDR3 spans 15 amino acids. CDR3 amino acids: CASRSQGPSNQPQHF. In DNA form, the CDR3 reads TGTGCCAGCAGGTCACAGGGCCCAAGCAATCAGCCCCAGCATTTT.

The chain joins TRBV5-6 to TRBJ2-2, with 13 bases matching TRBD2. CDR1 and CDR2 (germline): SGHDT, YYEEEE. After removal of 4 bases from V and 7 bases from J, the junction contained 7 bases not matched to a gene. CDR3 length: 16 residues. CDR3 sequence: CASSRIRTSGGGELFF. For the CDR3, the DNA is TGTGCCAGCAGCCGAATTCGGACTAGCGGGGGCGGGGAGCTGTTTTTT. Complete variable domain (other parts from reference TRBV5-6 and TRBJ2-2): DAGVTQSPTHLIKTRGQQVTLRCSPKSGHDTVSWYQQALGQGPQFIFQYYEEEERQRGNFPDRFSGHQFPNYSSELNVNALLLGDSALYLCASSRIRTSGGGELFFGEGSRLTVL.

CDR3 nucleotides: TGTGCCAGCTCAAACAGGTACGGCTATGGCTACACCTTC. Translating gives CASSNRYGYGYTF. The J gene is TRBJ1-2, the V gene TRBV6-1, with D possibly TRBD1 on 5 matching bases. The CDR3 covers 13 residues. Trimming left V 8 bases short and J 4 bases short, with 14 bases between. Germline loops: CDR1 MNHNS, CDR2 SASEGT.

This clonotype has a single count. This chain uses TRBV18 with TRBJ2-7; possible D gene TRBD1, 5 bases. The CDR3 spans 15 residues. Germline V gene lookup returns CDR1 KGHSH and CDR2 LQKENI. V gave up 2 bases and J gave up 3 bases, with 14 bases separating them. CDR3 region: CASSPAAQDNYEQYF. CDR3 DNA sequence: TGTGCCAGCTCACCAGCAGCACAGGACAACTACGAGCAGTACTTC.

The chain couples TRBV7-9 to TRBJ1-1; D unresolved. Per the germline V gene, CDR1 is SEHNR and CDR2 is FQNEAQ (reference sequence). CDR3 size: 17 residues. V was shortened by 3 bases and J by 2 bases, with 19 bases between the two germline ends. The CDR3 sequence is CASSFPAAAPSNTEAFF. The CDR3 DNA is TGTGCCAGCAGCTTCCCGGCGGCAGCCCCATCCAACACTGAAGCTTTCTTT. Complete variable domain (other parts from reference TRBV7-9 and TRBJ1-1): DTGVSQNPRHKITKRGQNVTFRCDPISEHNRLYWYRQTLGQGPEFLTYFQNEAQLEKSRLLSDRFSAERPKGSFSTLEIQRTEQGDSAMYLCASSFPAAAPSNTEAFFGQGTRLTVV.

V and J are TRBV30 and TRBJ1-5; D uncertain. The V and J ends lost 0 bases and 6 bases respectively, with 3 bases between them. This CDR3 has 11 amino acids. Germline V lookup: CDR1 GTSNPN, CDR2 SVGIG (reference sequence). In DNA, the CDR3 is TGTGCCTGGAGTGTCGGTCAGCCCCAGCATTTT. The encoded protein is CAWSVGQPQHF.

The chain couples TRBV7-2 to TRBJ2-5, with D perhaps given as TRBD1 or TRBD2 (6 bases each). This CDR3 region has 15 residues. Between the trimmed V and J ends, which lost 5 bases and 3 bases, there was a span of 16 bases. Germline V gene data show CDR1 as SGHTA and CDR2 as FQGNSA. The DNA for the CDR3 is TGTGCCAGCAGCCCGCATAGGGGGGTCGAAGAGACCCAGTACTTC. Protein product: CASSPHRGVEETQYF.

This clonotype was detected a few times. The chain carries TRBV6-1 and TRBJ1-2; D gene ambiguous. The CDR3 loop spans 13 amino acids. Germline V gene lookup returns CDR1 MNHNS and CDR2 SASEGT. V was trimmed by 5 bases and J by 4 bases, leaving 11 bases between them. CDR3 coding DNA: TGTGCCAGCAGTACCCGTGGGAGCTATGGCTACACCTTC. Protein: CASSTRGSYGYTF.

J is TRBJ2-2 and V is TRBV19; D gene uncertain. Germline assignment: CDR1 LNHDA and CDR2 SQIVND (reference sequence). There are 13 residues in the CDR3. Deletions cut 4 bases from V and 0 bases from J, with 3 bases between. CDR3 coding DNA: TGTGCCAGTAGTAATCCGAACACCGGGGAGCTGTTTTTT. Its protein is CASSNPNTGELFF.

J is TRBJ1-5 and V is TRBV20-1; D gene uncertain. Germline CDR1 DFQATT, CDR2 SNEGSKA (reference sequence). The CDR3 contains 13 residues. V was shortened by 3 bases and J by 8 bases, with 14 bases between the two germline ends. CDR3 protein: CSARPQGLKPQHF. CDR3 DNA: TGCAGTGCTAGGCCACAAGGTTTGAAGCCCCAGCATTTT.

This chain links TRBV7-9 with TRBJ2-5, with TRBD2 identical over 13 bases. The germline CDR1 and CDR2 sequences are SEHNR and FQNEAQ (reference sequence). The CDR3 extends over 18 amino acids. J lost 2 bases, V lost 5 bases, and 11 bases had no gene match. DNA of the CDR3: TGTGCCAGCAGCCAGTCCGGACTAGCGGGGGCATTTCAAGAGACCCAGTACTTC. Encoded protein: CASSQSGLAGAFQETQYF.

This clonotype is termed medium-sized. The chain recombines TRBV6-1 with TRBJ1-5; no definite D call. The V gene's germline CDR1 is MNHNS and CDR2 SASEGT. V was clipped by 1 base and J by 7 bases, with 14 bases between them. CDR3 size: 15 residues. For the CDR3, the DNA is TGTGCCAGCAGTGAAGTGTCCAGGCAATCGCAGCCCCAGCATTTT. Its protein product is CASSEVSRQSQPQHF.

This chain connects TRBV11-2 to TRBJ1-3, with D unclear. V was clipped by 2 bases and J by 0 bases, with 11 bases between them. The CDR3 has 16 residues. CDR1 SGHAT and CDR2 FQNNGV come from the germline V gene. CDR3 region: CASSLMAETSGNTIYF. The CDR3 coding sequence is TGTGCCAGCAGCTTAATGGCAGAAACCTCTGGAAACACCATATATTTT.

The V and J genes are TRBV5-4 and TRBJ1-1, with D tentatively TRBD1 (5 bases). Between the trimmed V and J ends, which lost 4 bases and 1 base, there was a span of 17 bases. Looked up from germline, CDR1 is SGHNT and CDR2 is YYREEE (reference sequence). The CDR3 loop spans 16 amino acids. The DNA for the CDR3 is TGTGCCAGCAGCCGTGGGGGATCAATCGGGAACACTGAAGCTTTCTTT. Residues: CASSRGGSIGNTEAFF. Combining the CDR3 with reference TRBV5-4 and TRBJ1-1 gives the whole variable domain ETGVTQSPTHLIKTRGQQVTLRCSSQSGHNTVSWYQQALGQGPQFIFQYYREEENGRGNFPPRFSGLQFPNYSSELNVNALELDDSALYLCASSRGGSIGNTEAFFGQGTRLTVV.

This clonotype was counted only a few times. The chain links TRBV20-1 to TRBJ1-1; the D is unclear. Between the trimmed V and J ends, which lost 0 bases and 2 bases, there was a span of 13 bases. Germline V gives CDR1 DFQATT, CDR2 SNEGSKA (reference sequence). CDR3 size: 15 residues. As DNA, the CDR3 is TGCAGTGCTAGAGATCGGCGGAGCAGCAACACTGAAGCTTTCTTT. It encodes CSARDRRSSNTEAFF.

This clonotype was recorded a few times. The V call is TRBV6-1, the J call TRBJ2-5; 14 nucleotides align to TRBD2. The CDR3 has 19 amino acids. In germline, CDR1 is MNHNS, CDR2 SASEGT. After removal of 6 bases from V and 5 bases from J, the junction contained 17 bases not matched to a gene. CDR3 amino acids: CASRGMNPGLAGAWETQYF. As DNA, the CDR3 is TGTGCCAGCAGGGGTATGAATCCGGGACTAGCGGGGGCTTGGGAGACCCAGTACTTC.

This clonotype was counted only a few times. The chain recombines TRBV19 with TRBJ2-5; maybe TRBD2 (5 bases). The CDR3 is made up of 11 amino acids. The ends were cut back, 3 bases at V and 10 bases at J, with 9 bases in the middle. From germline, CDR1 is LNHDA and CDR2 SQIVND (reference sequence). The CDR3 DNA is TGTGCCAGTAGTATGGAGGCAGTCCAGTACTTC. Translating gives CASSMEAVQYF.

The genes are TRBV2 and TRBJ2-5; D is tentatively TRBD1 or TRBD2 (5 bases each). The CDR3 sequence is 15 residues long. Germline values: CDR1 SNHLY, CDR2 FYNNEI. V lost 0 bases to trimming and J lost 2 bases, with 10 bases between them. This CDR3 reads CASSEAGVTQETQYF. CDR3 nucleotides: TGTGCCAGCAGTGAAGCGGGGGTTACTCAAGAGACCCAGTACTTC.

This clonotype showed up just a few times. CDR3 coding DNA: TGTGCCAGCAAACCTACGGCCGGTGAAAAACTGTTTTTT. As protein: CASKPTAGEKLFF. The chain joins TRBV10-3 to TRBJ1-4; D gene uncertain. V was pared by 10 bases and J by 7 bases, with 16 bases between. CDR1 is ENHRY, CDR2 SYGVKD, per germline. CDR3 length: 13 residues.

The chain couples TRBV5-4 to TRBJ1-2, with D perhaps matching TRBD1 (5 bases). The CDR3 extends over 13 amino acids. CDR1 is SGHNT, CDR2 YYREEE, per germline (reference sequence). Trimming took 9 bases from V and 5 from J, leaving 17 bases between them. CDR3 loop: CAIAAAGGYGYTF. CDR3 in DNA: TGTGCCATCGCGGCAGCTGGGGGATATGGCTACACCTTC.

The chain recombines TRBV7-2 with TRBJ2-3; TRBD2 matches 8 bases. The CDR3 spans 15 residues. CDR1 SGHTA and CDR2 FQGNSA come from the germline V gene. Losses at the gene ends were 5 bases for V and 5 bases for J; bases not matched to a gene: 9. CDR3 loop: CASSNSGGVVDTQYF. The CDR3 DNA reads TGTGCCAGCAGCAACTCGGGGGGGGTGGTAGATACGCAGTATTTT.

J is TRBJ2-7 and V is TRBV5-1, with D tentatively TRBD1 (7 bases). The CDR3 is 15 residues long. The V gene lost 0 bases and the J gene lost 6 bases, with 16 bases spanning the gap. CDR1 is SGHRS and CDR2 is YFSETQ in the germline V gene. CDR3 DNA: TGCGCCAGCAGCTTGGTAGCCAGGGGGGTTGCCGAGCAGTACTTC. It specifies CASSLVARGVAEQYF.

This chain connects TRBV7-6 to TRBJ2-7, with 10 positions matching TRBD2. With V trimmed by 5 bases and J by 4 bases, 5 bases remained unmatched. Germline CDR1 is SGHVS and CDR2 is FNYEAQ. CDR3 length equals 14 residues. The chain's CDR3 is CASSPAGGPYEQYF. The CDR3 DNA sequence: TGTGCCAGCAGCCCAGCGGGGGGGCCTTACGAGCAGTACTTC.

Only a few counts were recorded for this clonotype. The J gene is TRBJ1-2, the V gene TRBV2; weak D call: TRBD1 (5 bases). This CDR3 region has 14 residues. Trimming removed 5 bases at V and 2 bases at J, with 12 bases between. CDR1 and CDR2 (germline): SNHLY, FYNNEI. Here the CDR3 reads CASSMTEKNYGYTF. The CDR3 region has the DNA TGTGCCAGCAGTATGACAGAAAAGAACTATGGCTACACCTTC. Based on the CDR3 plus reference TRBV2 and TRBJ1-2, the full variable domain is EPEVTQTPSHQVTQMGQEVILRCVPISNHLYFYWYRQILGQKVEFLVSFYNNEISEKSEIFDDQFSVERPDGSNFTLKIRSTKLEDSAMYFCASSMTEKNYGYTFGSGTRLTVV.

This clonotype is medium-sized by share. The V gene is TRBV6-1, the J gene TRBJ1-2, with 11 positions matching TRBD1. Germline CDR1 MNHNS, CDR2 SASEGT. This CDR3 has 14 residues. V shed 6 bases and J 4 bases; nucleotides not matched to a gene: 4. The CDR3 region is CASRDRGHGYGYTF. CDR3 coding DNA: TGTGCCAGCAGGGACAGGGGGCACGGCTATGGCTACACCTTC.